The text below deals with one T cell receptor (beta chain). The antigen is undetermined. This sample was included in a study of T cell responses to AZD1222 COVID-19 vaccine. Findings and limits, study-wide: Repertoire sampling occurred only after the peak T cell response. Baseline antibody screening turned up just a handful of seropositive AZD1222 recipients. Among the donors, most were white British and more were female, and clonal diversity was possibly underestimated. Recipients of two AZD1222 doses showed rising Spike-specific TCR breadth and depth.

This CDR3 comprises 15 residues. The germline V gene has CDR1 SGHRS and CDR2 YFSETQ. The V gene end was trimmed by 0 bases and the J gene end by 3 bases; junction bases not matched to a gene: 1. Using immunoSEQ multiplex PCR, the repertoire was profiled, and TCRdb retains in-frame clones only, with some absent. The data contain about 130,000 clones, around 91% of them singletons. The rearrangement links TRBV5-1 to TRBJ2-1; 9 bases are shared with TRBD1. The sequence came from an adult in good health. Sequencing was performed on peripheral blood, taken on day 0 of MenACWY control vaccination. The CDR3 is CASSLGGQGYNEQFF. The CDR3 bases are TGCGCCAGCAGCTTGGGGGGACAGGGCTACAATGAGCAGTTCTTC.